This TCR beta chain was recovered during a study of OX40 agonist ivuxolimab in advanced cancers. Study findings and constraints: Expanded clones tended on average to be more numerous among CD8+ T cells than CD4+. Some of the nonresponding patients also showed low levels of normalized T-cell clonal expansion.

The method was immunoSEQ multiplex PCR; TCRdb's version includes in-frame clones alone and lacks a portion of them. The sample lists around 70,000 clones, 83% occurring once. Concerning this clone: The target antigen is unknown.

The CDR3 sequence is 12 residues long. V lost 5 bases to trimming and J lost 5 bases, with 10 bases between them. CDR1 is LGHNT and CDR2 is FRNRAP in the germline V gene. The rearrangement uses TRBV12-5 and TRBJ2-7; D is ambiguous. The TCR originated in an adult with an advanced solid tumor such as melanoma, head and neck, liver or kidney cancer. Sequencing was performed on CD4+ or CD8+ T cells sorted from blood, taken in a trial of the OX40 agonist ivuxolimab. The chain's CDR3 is CASGATANEQYF. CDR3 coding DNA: TGTGCTAGTGGTGCCACGGCTAACGAGCAGTACTTC.